This TCR beta chain was identified in a study of blood T cell repertoires in COVID-19. As for the study in general: Samples representing acute and convalescent COVID-19 were sourced from the United States, Italy and Spain.

V dropped 0 bases and J dropped 4; count of bases not matched to a gene: 5. Germline V gene data show CDR1 as MNHEY and CDR2 as SVGEGT. CDR3 length: 16 residues. Authors' data handling: Researchers report that nucleated cell counts were estimated from reference gene primer amplification. Sequencing used immunoSEQ multiplex PCR; TCRdb keeps in-frame clones, though not all of them. For V, J and clone size, that table is used; D and trimming come from the DNA. The data contain 270,000 or so clones, roughly 85% of them singletons. Specimen: peripheral blood. This TCR came from a woman aged 18-30 years with acute or convalescent COVID-19. The chain recombines TRBV6-2 or TRBV6-3 with TRBJ2-1, with 8 bases lining up with TRBD2. The CDR3 loop is CASSYSGTRRYNEQFF. DNA of the CDR3: TGTGCCAGCAGTTACTCCGGGACTAGGAGGTACAATGAGCAGTTCTTC.